This T cell receptor (beta chain) was sequenced during a study of cytomegalovirus exposure and HLA in healthy donors. Study context: Among 350 to 500 genotyped donors, around 82% fell in the Caucasian-associated ancestry cluster.

Regarding this clone: Its antigen is currently unknown.

It was with 60 Vbeta and 13 Jbeta primers that the PCR ran. Measured with immunoSEQ multiplex PCR; TCRdb has only the in-frame clones, and not every one. The sample contains over 20,000 clones, almost 70% of which appear only once. Participants comprised healthy donors of bone marrow. The study's findings and limits: Available immune exposure information covered CMV serostatus only.

J lost 0 bases, V lost 3 bases, and 5 bases had no gene match. CDR1 and CDR2 from the germline V gene are SGHAT and FQNNGV. This CDR3 region has 16 residues. The V and J genes are TRBV11-2 and TRBJ1-2, with 9 bases lining up with TRBD1. The sequence derives from a woman aged 50 to 65 in good health and CMV-seronegative. The specimen was PBMCs. CDR3 nucleotide sequence: TGTGCCAGCAGCTTTGACAGGGGGGCGTCTAACTATGGCTACACCTTC. This sequence encodes CASSFDRGASNYGYTF. The entire variable domain, with the rest obtained from reference TRBV11-2 and TRBJ1-2, is as follows: EAGVAQSPRYKIIEKRQSVAFWCNPISGHATLYWYQQILGQGPKLLIQFQNNGVVDDSQLPKDRFSAERLKGVDSTLKIQPAKLEDSAVYLCASSFDRGASNYGYTFGSGTRLTVV.